This T cell receptor beta chain came from a study of CD8+ T cells in alopecia areata. Across the whole study: Tofacitinib administration persisted for 6 to 18 months, succeeded by 6 months off drug. Severity scoring for treated patients was based on the percentage of affected scalp area.

Sequencing templates came from extracted RNA that was reverse transcribed into cDNA. The repertoire was sequenced with immunoSEQ multiplex PCR; TCRdb's copy has only in-frame clones and lacks some. The data show 100,000 to 120,000 clones, with roughly 50% seen just once and 3% to 4% held by the top ten. The ends were cut back, 3 bases at V and 0 bases at J, with 0 bases in the middle. There are 11 residues in the CDR3. The germline gives CDR1 PRHDT, CDR2 FYEKMQ (reference sequence). The study, taken as a whole, reports: More clonal than normal scalp was lesional scalp, particularly alopecia totalis/universalis.

Treatment noted: oral pan-JAK inhibitor, 5-10 mg twice daily. In the case of this clone: Antigen unknown.

The sequence came from a human donor with alopecia areata. This rearrangement joins TRBV13 to TRBJ2-7; no clear D gene. The source material was CD4+ T cells sorted from blood, sampled at week 24, from a patient treated with tofacitinib. The CDR3 DNA is TGTGCCAGCAGCTTCTCCTACGAGCAGTACTTC. Translation: CASSFSYEQYF.